Each of the 30 T cell receptor beta chains below was sequenced from the same sample in a study of cytotoxic CD8 clonotypes in ibrutinib-treated CLL. The protocol was immunoSEQ multiplex PCR, while the TCRdb copy is restricted to in-frame clones and leaves out a portion. In the table there are 90,000 to 95,000 clones, around 77% of which are singletons. The input for sequencing was PBMCs, taken after 24 months of ibrutinib treatment. These receptors were taken from a human donor with chronic lymphocytic leukemia.

The chain employs TRBV2 and TRBJ2-5; D gene unclear. Trimming stripped 6 bases from V and 2 bases from J, with 7 bases between. The CDR3 extends over 12 amino acids. The germline V gene encodes CDR1 SNHLY and CDR2 FYNNEI. The DNA of the CDR3 is TGTGCCAGCAGCCAGGAGCAAGAGACCCAGTACTTC. Residues: CASSQEQETQYF.

This clone appeared many times. The chain combines TRBV28 with TRBJ2-7; D not certain. This CDR3 spans 13 amino acids. The germline V gene has CDR1 MDHEN and CDR2 SYDVKM. V was clipped by 2 bases and J by 5 bases, with 10 bases between them. This CDR3 reads CASSLGQAHEQYF. CDR3 nucleotide sequence: TGTGCCAGCAGTTTAGGCCAGGCCCACGAGCAGTACTTC.

The gene calls are TRBV28 and TRBJ2-2, with D possibly TRBD1 on 7 matching bases. The CDR3 spans 16 residues. V lost 11 bases and J lost 6, with 25 bases in between. The germline V gene encodes CDR1 MDHEN and CDR2 SYDVKM. For the CDR3, the DNA is TGTGCCGGCGGAAGGGGGCGCGGGATAGGTGCCGGGGAGCTGTTTTTT. Its protein is CAGGRGRGIGAGELFF.

The V and J genes are TRBV27 and TRBJ1-2; 9 bases are a match to TRBD1. Germline-derived CDR1 and CDR2 are MNHEY and SMNVEV (reference sequence). Losses at the gene ends were 6 bases for V and 2 bases for J; bases not matched to a gene: 7. This CDR3 is 15 amino acids long. This chain's CDR3 is CASRLRQGGNYGYTF. In nucleotides, the CDR3 is TGTGCCAGCAGACTGAGACAGGGGGGGAACTATGGCTACACCTTC.

This sequence joins TRBV27 and TRBJ2-3, with 9 bases that match TRBD2. The CDR3 extends over 16 amino acids. Looked up from germline, CDR1 is MNHEY and CDR2 is SMNVEV (reference sequence). Trimming removed 4 bases from V and 1 base from J; junction bases left unmatched: 6. CDR3 DNA sequence: TGTGCCAGCAGTTCCCGGATAGCGGGAGGCACAGATACGCAGTATTTT. It is translated as CASSSRIAGGTDTQYF.

The chain is built from TRBV14 and TRBJ1-6, with 7 bases matching TRBD1. The CDR3 consists of 16 residues. V dropped 4 bases and J dropped 9; count of bases not matched to a gene: 12. The germline CDR1 and CDR2 sequences are SGHDN and FVKESK. The CDR3 protein is CASSRARQGGRSPLHF. CDR3 DNA: TGTGCCAGCAGCCGAGCCCGACAGGGAGGGCGTTCACCCCTCCACTTT.

V gene TRBV5-6 combines with J gene TRBJ2-7, with TRBD1 matching over 7 bases. V gave up 1 base and J gave up 2 bases; unmatched junction bases: 3. Per germline, CDR1 SGHDT and CDR2 YYEEEE. This CDR3 spans 14 amino acids. CDR3 loop: CASSLRQGAYEQYF. For the CDR3, the DNA is TGTGCCAGCAGCTTGCGGCAGGGGGCCTACGAGCAGTACTTC.

The count of this clone is one. The chain recombines TRBV19 with TRBJ2-1, with 8 positions matching TRBD2. The V gene end was trimmed by 7 bases and the J gene end by 5 bases; junction bases not matched to a gene: 13. Germline-derived CDR1 and CDR2 are LNHDA and SQIVND (reference sequence). This CDR3 spans 16 amino acids. This chain's CDR3 is CASTPRWSGSHNEQFF. CDR3 sequence (DNA): TGTGCCAGTACCCCGCGTTGGAGCGGGAGCCACAATGAGCAGTTCTTC.

This chain links TRBV28 with TRBJ1-2, with TRBD1 as a possible D gene (5 bases). The CDR3 contains 15 residues. Germline CDR1 is MDHEN and CDR2 is SYDVKM. Trimming pared 2 bases from V and 6 bases from J, leaving 16 bases between. The CDR3 coding sequence is TGTGCCAGCAGTTTACCGCTCTCAGGGATTAATGGCTACACCTTC. Translating gives CASSLPLSGINGYTF.

This clone appeared a single time. The J gene is TRBJ2-3, the V gene TRBV5-1; 10 bases align to TRBD2. Trimming at V came to 2 bases and at J to 4 bases, leaving 7 bases not matched to a gene. CDR1 SGHRS and CDR2 YFSETQ come from the germline V gene. The CDR3 extends over 16 amino acids. CDR3 residues: CASSFALAGESDTQYF. The CDR3 DNA follows: TGCGCCAGCAGCTTCGCCCTAGCGGGAGAGTCAGATACGCAGTATTTT. The variable domain in full, with the rest retrieved from reference TRBV5-1 and TRBJ2-3, is KAGVTQTPRYLIKTRGQQVTLSCSPISGHRSVSWYQQTPGQGLQFLFEYFSETQRNKGNFPGRFSGRQFSNSRSEMNVSTLELGDSALYLCASSFALAGESDTQYFGPGTRLTVL.

This clone was counted only a few times. The chain has TRBV10-3 and TRBJ2-3, with 9 nucleotides matching TRBD2. Germline-derived CDR1 and CDR2 are ENHRY and SYGVKD. The CDR3 length is 17 residues. V shed 4 bases, J shed 0 bases, and the junction held 8 bases outside the gene matches. This CDR3 is CAISGVSGSSSTDTQYF. CDR3 sequence (DNA): TGTGCCATCAGTGGAGTTAGCGGGAGCTCTAGCACAGATACGCAGTATTTT.

The chain recombines TRBV19 with TRBJ2-7; tentatively, D is TRBD2 (5 bases). The CDR3 length is 15 residues. CDR1 and CDR2 (germline): LNHDA, SQIVND (reference sequence). The germline V and J ends were trimmed by 4 bases and 2 bases, with 15 bases remaining between them. The CDR3 is CASSKDGLGTYEQYF. Here the CDR3 DNA reads TGTGCCAGTAGTAAAGACGGACTGGGAACCTACGAGCAGTACTTC.

V usage is TRBV18 and J usage is TRBJ1-2; 10 bases match TRBD1. J lost 14 bases, V lost 6 bases, and 6 bases had no gene match. Germline loops: CDR1 KGHSH, CDR2 LQKENI. This CDR3 is built from 11 residues. As DNA, the CDR3 is TGTGCCAGCTCCCCTGGACAGGGGGAGACCTTC. It encodes CASSPGQGETF.

The genes are TRBV20-1 and TRBJ1-2; D not certain. The germline V gene has CDR1 DFQATT and CDR2 SNEGSKA (reference sequence). Trimming removed 0 bases from V and 12 bases from J, with 8 bases in between. This CDR3 is built from 10 residues. CDR3 loop: CSARDVPHTF. Here the CDR3 DNA reads TGCAGTGCTAGAGATGTGCCCCACACCTTC.

This clone came up a few times. The chain links TRBV7-9 to TRBJ2-2, with unresolved D. This CDR3 comprises 18 residues. CDR1 SEHNR and CDR2 FQNEAQ come from the germline V gene (reference sequence). The V gene lost 6 bases and the J gene lost 2 bases, with 22 bases spanning the gap. The CDR3 nucleotides read TGTGCCAGCAGTCCTCCTGTAAGGAACCGAATAAACACCGGGGAGCTGTTTTTT. Protein sequence: CASSPPVRNRINTGELFF.

The genes are TRBV2 and TRBJ2-7, with 10 bases lining up with TRBD1. The germline V gene encodes CDR1 SNHLY and CDR2 FYNNEI. The ends lost 6 bases at V and 3 bases at J; junction bases unmatched: 8. The CDR3 spans 15 residues. CDR3 bases: TGTGCCAGCAGCCGTAGACAGGGGGCTGGCTACGAGCAGTACTTC. Protein product: CASSRRQGAGYEQYF.

The rearrangement joins TRBV25-1 to TRBJ2-6; D remains unclear. Trimming shortened V by 4 bases and J by 0 bases, and 10 bases separated the two germline ends. CDR1 is MGHDK and CDR2 is SYGVNS in the germline V gene. The CDR3 totals 16 residues. CDR3 region: CASSARTLSGANVLTF. CDR3 bases: TGTGCCAGCAGTGCCCGGACCCTCTCTGGGGCCAACGTCCTGACTTTC.

The CDR3 sequence is CASSPLPSDEQFF. CDR3 in DNA: TGTGCCAGCAGCCCCCTCCCTTCAGACGAGCAGTTCTTC. The chain is built from TRBV9 and TRBJ2-1, with no clear D. V lost 4 bases and J lost 10, with 15 bases in between. This CDR3 has 13 amino acids. Germline V gene sequence: CDR1 SGDLS, CDR2 YYNGEE.

This chain joins TRBV4-1 and TRBJ1-2; D possibly corresponds to TRBD1 (5 bases). Germline assignment: CDR1 MGHRA and CDR2 YSYEKL. The V and J ends lost 4 bases and 4 bases respectively, with 16 bases between them. This CDR3 has 15 residues. The CDR3 spells CASSPRDLAAYGYTF. The CDR3, as DNA: TGCGCCAGCAGCCCACGGGACCTCGCGGCCTATGGCTACACCTTC.

V and J are TRBV6-5 and TRBJ2-7; 8 positions match TRBD1. CDR1 and CDR2 (germline): MNHEY, SVGAGI. The CDR3 has 15 residues. The V gene end was trimmed by 10 bases and the J gene end by 6 bases; junction bases not matched to a gene: 17. The CDR3 nucleotides are TGTGCCACCGTTGATGCAGGGGGCGCATCACGCGAGCAGTACTTC. This codes for CATVDAGGASREQYF.

This sequence joins TRBV5-6 and TRBJ2-3; D gene uncertain. V gave up 1 base and J gave up 7 bases, with 19 bases separating them. Germline loops: CDR1 SGHDT, CDR2 YYEEEE. The CDR3 extends over 16 amino acids. The CDR3 DNA reads TGTGCCAGCAGCTTGAAGGGAACGGCTCTGACGTATACGCAGTATTTT. This translates into CASSLKGTALTYTQYF.

V usage is TRBV6-6 and J usage is TRBJ1-5; D ambiguous. The germline CDR1 and CDR2 sequences are MNHNY and SVGAGI (reference sequence). Trimming took off 0 bases at V and 7 bases at J, with 10 bases between the two ends. The CDR3 is made up of 14 amino acids. CDR3 protein: CASSYSGGGQPQHF. As DNA, the CDR3 is TGTGCCAGCAGTTACTCTGGTGGAGGACAGCCCCAGCATTTT.

Only a few counts were recorded for this clone. This rearrangement joins TRBV7-2 to TRBJ1-5; D call uncertain. The CDR3 is 15 amino acids. Germline V gene lookup returns CDR1 SGHTA and CDR2 FQGNSA. V was clipped by 3 bases and J by 4 bases, with 13 bases between them. The CDR3: CASSFEAGLNQPQHF. The CDR3 DNA sequence: TGTGCCAGCAGCTTCGAAGCAGGCCTTAATCAGCCCCAGCATTTT.

This rearrangement joins TRBV10-3 to TRBJ1-1; no definite D call. Trimming removed 0 bases from V and 1 base from J, with 6 bases in between. The CDR3 is made up of 14 amino acids. Germline lookup yields CDR1 ENHRY and CDR2 SYGVKD. Here the CDR3 reads CAISESFRNTEAFF. In nucleotides, the CDR3 is TGTGCCATCAGTGAGTCCTTCAGGAACACTGAAGCTTTCTTT.

The chain employs TRBV11-2 and TRBJ2-5; 7 bases are shared with TRBD2. The CDR3 covers 14 residues. V trimming: 5 bases; J trimming: 4 bases; junction bases outside the gene matches: 7. CDR1 is SGHAT, CDR2 FQNNGV, per germline. The CDR3 DNA is TGTGCCAGCAGCCCAACTGGGGGGGGAGAGACCCAGTACTTC. It encodes CASSPTGGGETQYF.

The chain couples TRBV11-2 to TRBJ1-2; TRBD1 matches at 7 bases. The length of the CDR3 is 14 residues. Trimming removed 3 bases from V and 2 bases from J; junction bases left unmatched: 3. CDR1 and CDR2 (germline): SGHAT, FQNNGV. The CDR3 sequence: CASSLTGTNYGYTF. CDR3 DNA sequence: TGTGCCAGCAGCTTGACAGGGACAAACTATGGCTACACCTTC.

This clone was seen only once. The chain couples TRBV28 to TRBJ2-5; D call uncertain. Germline V gives CDR1 MDHEN, CDR2 SYDVKM. The CDR3 is made up of 12 amino acids. V lost 2 bases and J 8 bases, leaving 9 bases between the germline ends. The CDR3 DNA reads as TGTGCCAGCAGTTTAGGTTATCTTACCCAGTACTTC. Translation: CASSLGYLTQYF.

The gene calls are TRBV28 and TRBJ2-7; 14 bases are shared with TRBD2. CDR1 and CDR2 from the germline V gene are MDHEN and SYDVKM. This CDR3 region has 15 residues. V lost 4 bases to trimming and J lost 6 bases; unmatched junction nucleotides: 5. This chain's CDR3 is CASSSAGTSGSEQYF. The DNA of the CDR3 is TGTGCCAGCAGTTCCGCCGGGACTAGCGGGAGCGAGCAGTACTTC.

The chain carries TRBV6-1 and TRBJ2-2; 12 nucleotides line up with TRBD2. V was pared by 1 base and J by 4 bases, with 4 bases of the junction left unmatched. Germline CDR1 reads MNHNS; CDR2 reads SASEGT. This CDR3 is 17 amino acids long. The CDR3 DNA sequence: TGTGCCAGCAGTGAAGGGCTAGCGGGGGGGCCCACCGGGGAGCTGTTTTTT. Its translation: CASSEGLAGGPTGELFF.

There are a few counts of this clone. The gene calls are TRBV29-1 and TRBJ2-1; D remains ambiguous. The V end was cut by 7 bases, the J end by 6 bases, with 7 bases between. The germline V gene has CDR1 SQVTM and CDR2 ANQGSEA. The CDR3 is made up of 10 amino acids. In DNA form, the CDR3 reads TGCAGCGCCGGTAGCAATGAGCAGTTCTTC. This gives the protein CSAGSNEQFF.